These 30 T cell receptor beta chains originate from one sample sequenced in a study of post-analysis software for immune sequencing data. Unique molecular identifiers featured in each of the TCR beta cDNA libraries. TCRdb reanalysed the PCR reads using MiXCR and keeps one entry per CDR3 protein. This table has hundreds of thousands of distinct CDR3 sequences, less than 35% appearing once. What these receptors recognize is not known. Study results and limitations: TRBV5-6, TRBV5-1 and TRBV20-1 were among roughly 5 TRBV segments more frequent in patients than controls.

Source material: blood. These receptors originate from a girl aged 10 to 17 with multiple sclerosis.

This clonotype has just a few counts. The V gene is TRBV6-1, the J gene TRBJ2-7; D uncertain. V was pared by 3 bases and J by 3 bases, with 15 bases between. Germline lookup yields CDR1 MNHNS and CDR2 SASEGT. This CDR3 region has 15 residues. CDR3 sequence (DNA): TGTGCCAGCAGTGATTCCCTCGATCGGAACTACGAGCAGTACTTC. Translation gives CASSDSLDRNYEQYF.

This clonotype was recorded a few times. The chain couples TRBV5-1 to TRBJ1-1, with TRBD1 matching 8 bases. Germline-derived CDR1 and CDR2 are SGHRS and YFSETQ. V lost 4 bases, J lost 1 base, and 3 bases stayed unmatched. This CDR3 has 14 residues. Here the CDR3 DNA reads TGCGCCAGCAGCGCCGGGACAGGGAACACTGAAGCTTTCTTT. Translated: CASSAGTGNTEAFF.

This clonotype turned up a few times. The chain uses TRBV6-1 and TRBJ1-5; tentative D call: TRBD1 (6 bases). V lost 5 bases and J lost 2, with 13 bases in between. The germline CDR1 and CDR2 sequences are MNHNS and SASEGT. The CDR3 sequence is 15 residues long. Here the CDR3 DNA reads TGTGCCAGCAGTTCCAGGGGATTCGGCAATCAGCCCCAGCATTTT. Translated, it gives CASSSRGFGNQPQHF.

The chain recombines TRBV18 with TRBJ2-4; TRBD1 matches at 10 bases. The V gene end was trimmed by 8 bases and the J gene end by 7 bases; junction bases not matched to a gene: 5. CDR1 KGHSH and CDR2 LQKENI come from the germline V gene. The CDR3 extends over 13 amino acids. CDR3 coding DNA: TGTGCCAGCGCGACAGGGGGCGGGAACATTCAGTACTTC. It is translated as CASATGGGNIQYF.

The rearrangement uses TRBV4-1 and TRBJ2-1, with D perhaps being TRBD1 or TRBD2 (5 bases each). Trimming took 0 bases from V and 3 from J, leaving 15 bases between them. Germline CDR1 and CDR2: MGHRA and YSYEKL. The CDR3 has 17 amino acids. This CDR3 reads CASSQDYTGRIYNEQFF. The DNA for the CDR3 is TGCGCCAGCAGCCAAGATTATACGGGGCGGATCTACAATGAGCAGTTCTTC.

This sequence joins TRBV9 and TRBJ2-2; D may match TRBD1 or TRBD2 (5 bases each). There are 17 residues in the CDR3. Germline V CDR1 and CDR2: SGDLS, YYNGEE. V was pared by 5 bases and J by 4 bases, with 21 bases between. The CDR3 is CASRTGTGAGRTGELFF. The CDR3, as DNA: TGTGCCAGCAGGACGGGGACGGGCGCCGGGCGCACCGGGGAGCTGTTTTTT.

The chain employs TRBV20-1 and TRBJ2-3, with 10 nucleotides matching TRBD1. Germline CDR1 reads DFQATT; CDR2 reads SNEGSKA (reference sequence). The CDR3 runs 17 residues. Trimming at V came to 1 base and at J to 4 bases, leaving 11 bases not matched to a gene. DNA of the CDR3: TGCAGTGCTAGAGTTGTAGTGACAGGGGGCGTCTCAGATACGCAGTATTTT. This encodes CSARVVVTGGVSDTQYF.

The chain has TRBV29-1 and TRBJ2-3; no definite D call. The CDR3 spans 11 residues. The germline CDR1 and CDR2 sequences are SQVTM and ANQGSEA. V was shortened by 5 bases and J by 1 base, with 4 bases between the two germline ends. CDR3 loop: CSVTRTDTQYF. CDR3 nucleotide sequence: TGCAGCGTTACGCGCACAGATACGCAGTATTTT.

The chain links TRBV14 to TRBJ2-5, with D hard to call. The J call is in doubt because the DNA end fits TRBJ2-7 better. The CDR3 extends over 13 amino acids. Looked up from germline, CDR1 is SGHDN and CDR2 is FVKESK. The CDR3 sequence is CASSQDNRYEQYF. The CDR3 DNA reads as TGTGCCAGCAGCCAAGATAACAGATACGAGCAGTACTTC.

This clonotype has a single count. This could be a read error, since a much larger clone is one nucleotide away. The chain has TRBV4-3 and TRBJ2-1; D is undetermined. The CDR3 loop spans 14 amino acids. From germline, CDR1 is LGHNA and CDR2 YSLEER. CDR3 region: CVSSQSSNPGWQFF. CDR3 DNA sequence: TGCGTCAGCAGCCAATCGAGTAATCCCGGTTGGCAGTTCTTC.

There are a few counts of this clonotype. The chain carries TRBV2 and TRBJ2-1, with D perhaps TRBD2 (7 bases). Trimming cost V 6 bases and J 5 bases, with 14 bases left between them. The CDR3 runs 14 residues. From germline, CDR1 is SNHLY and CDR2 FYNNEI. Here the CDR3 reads CASRGGLLNNEQFF. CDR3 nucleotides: TGTGCCAGCAGAGGGGGACTACTCAACAATGAGCAGTTCTTC.

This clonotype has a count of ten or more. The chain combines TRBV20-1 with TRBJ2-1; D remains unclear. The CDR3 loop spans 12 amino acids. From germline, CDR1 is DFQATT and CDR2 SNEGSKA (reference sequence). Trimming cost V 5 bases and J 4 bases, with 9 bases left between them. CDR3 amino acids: CSAEDLYNEQFF. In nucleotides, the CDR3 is TGCAGTGCTGAGGACCTATACAATGAGCAGTTCTTC.

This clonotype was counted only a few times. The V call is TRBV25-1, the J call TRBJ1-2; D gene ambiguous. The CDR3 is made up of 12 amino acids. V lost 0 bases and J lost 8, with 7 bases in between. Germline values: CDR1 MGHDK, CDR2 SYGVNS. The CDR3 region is CASSEYGSGYTF. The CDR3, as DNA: TGTGCCAGCAGTGAATACGGTTCCGGCTACACCTTC.

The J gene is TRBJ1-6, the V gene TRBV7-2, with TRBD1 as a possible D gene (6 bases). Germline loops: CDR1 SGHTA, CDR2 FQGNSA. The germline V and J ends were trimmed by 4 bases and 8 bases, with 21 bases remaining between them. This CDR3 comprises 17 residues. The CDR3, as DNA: TGTGCCAGCAGCTACGACAGAAGGAAGAGGGGGTATTCACCCCTCCACTTT. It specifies CASSYDRRKRGYSPLHF.

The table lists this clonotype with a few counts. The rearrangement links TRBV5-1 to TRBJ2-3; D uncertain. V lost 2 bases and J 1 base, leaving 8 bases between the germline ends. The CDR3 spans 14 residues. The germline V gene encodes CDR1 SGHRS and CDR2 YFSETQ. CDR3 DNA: TGCGCCAGCAGCTTCGGCGGCCGCACAGATACGCAGTATTTT. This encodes CASSFGGRTDTQYF.

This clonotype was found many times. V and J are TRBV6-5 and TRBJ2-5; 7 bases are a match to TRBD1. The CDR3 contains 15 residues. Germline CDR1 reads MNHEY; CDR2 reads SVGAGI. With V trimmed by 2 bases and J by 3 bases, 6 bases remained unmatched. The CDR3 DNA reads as TGTGCCAGCAGTTACAACCACGGGACAGAAGAGACCCAGTACTTC. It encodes CASSYNHGTEETQYF.

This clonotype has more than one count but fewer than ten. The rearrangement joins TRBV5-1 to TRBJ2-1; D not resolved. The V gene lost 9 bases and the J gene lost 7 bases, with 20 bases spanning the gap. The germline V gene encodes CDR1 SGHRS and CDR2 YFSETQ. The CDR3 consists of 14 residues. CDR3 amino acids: CATNRPGGVNEQFF. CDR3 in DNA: TGCGCCACCAACCGTCCAGGTGGGGTTAATGAGCAGTTCTTC. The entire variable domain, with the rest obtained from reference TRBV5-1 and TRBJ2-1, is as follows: KAGVTQTPRYLIKTRGQQVTLSCSPISGHRSVSWYQQTPGQGLQFLFEYFSETQRNKGNFPGRFSGRQFSNSRSEMNVSTLELGDSALYLCATNRPGGVNEQFFGPGTRLTVL.

Here the CDR3 reads CASRPRQTGYGYTF. CDR3 nucleotide sequence: TGTGCCAGCAGACCCCGGCAGACGGGCTATGGCTACACCTTC. The chain has TRBV6-2 or TRBV6-3 and TRBJ1-2, with no clear D. CDR1 is MNHEY and CDR2 is SVGEGT in the germline V gene. The CDR3 extends over 14 amino acids. Trimming took off 6 bases at V and 4 bases at J, with 15 bases between the two ends.

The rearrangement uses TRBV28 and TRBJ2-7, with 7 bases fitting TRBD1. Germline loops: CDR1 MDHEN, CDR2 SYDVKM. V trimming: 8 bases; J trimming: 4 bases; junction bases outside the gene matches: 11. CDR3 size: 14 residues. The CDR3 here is CASRSRQGGYEQYF. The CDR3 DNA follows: TGTGCCAGCCGTTCAAGACAGGGTGGGTACGAGCAGTACTTC.

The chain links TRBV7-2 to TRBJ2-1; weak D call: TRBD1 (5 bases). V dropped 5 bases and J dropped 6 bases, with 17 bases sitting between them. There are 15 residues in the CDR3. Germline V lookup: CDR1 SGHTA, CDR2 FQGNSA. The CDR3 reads CASSRAQGLSNEQFF. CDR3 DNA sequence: TGTGCCAGCAGCCGAGCCCAGGGTTTGAGCAATGAGCAGTTCTTC.

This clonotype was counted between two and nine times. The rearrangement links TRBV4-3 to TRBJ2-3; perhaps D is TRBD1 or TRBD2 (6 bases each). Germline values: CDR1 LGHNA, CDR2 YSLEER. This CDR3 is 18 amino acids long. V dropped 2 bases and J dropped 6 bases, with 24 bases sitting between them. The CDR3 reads CASSQRGGRLSPSDTQYF. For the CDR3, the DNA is TGCGCCAGCAGCCAAAGAGGGGGGAGGCTTAGCCCCAGTGATACGCAGTATTTT.

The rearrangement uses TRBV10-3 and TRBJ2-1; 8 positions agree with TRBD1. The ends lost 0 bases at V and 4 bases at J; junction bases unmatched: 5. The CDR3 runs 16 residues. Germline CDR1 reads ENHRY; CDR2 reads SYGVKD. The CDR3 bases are TGTGCCATCAGTGAGTCGGGCAGGGGGCTGTACAATGAGCAGTTCTTC. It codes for CAISESGRGLYNEQFF.

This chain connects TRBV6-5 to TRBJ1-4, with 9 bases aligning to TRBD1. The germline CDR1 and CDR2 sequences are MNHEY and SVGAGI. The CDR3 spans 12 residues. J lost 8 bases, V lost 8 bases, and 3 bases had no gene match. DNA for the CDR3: TGTGCCAGCGGGACAGGGTACGAAAAACTGTTTTTT. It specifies CASGTGYEKLFF.

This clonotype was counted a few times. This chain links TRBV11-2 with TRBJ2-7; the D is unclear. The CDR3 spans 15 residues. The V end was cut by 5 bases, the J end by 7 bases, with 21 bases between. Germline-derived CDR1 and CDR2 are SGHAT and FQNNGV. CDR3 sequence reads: CASSPVVSGLGEQYF. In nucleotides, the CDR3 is TGTGCCAGCAGCCCCGTGGTATCCGGGCTTGGGGAGCAGTACTTC.

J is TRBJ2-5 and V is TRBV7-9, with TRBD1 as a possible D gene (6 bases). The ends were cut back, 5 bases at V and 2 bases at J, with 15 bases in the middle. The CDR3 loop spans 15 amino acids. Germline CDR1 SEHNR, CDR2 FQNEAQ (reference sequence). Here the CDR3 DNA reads TGTGCCAGCAGCCAACGAGGGGGTGATCAAGAGACCCAGTACTTC. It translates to CASSQRGGDQETQYF.

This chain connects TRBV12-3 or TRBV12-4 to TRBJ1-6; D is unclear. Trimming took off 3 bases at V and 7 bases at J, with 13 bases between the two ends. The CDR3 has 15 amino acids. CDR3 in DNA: TGTGCCAGCAGTTTCCTAATGGCGGGGAATTCACCCCTCCACTTT. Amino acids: CASSFLMAGNSPLHF.

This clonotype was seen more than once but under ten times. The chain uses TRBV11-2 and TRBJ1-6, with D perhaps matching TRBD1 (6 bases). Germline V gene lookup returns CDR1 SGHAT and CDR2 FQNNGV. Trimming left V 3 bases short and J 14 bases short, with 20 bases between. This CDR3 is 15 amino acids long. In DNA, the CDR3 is TGTGCCAGCAGCTTGGTCGGTGGGGGGGCGAAATCCCTCCACTTT. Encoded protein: CASSLVGGGAKSLHF.

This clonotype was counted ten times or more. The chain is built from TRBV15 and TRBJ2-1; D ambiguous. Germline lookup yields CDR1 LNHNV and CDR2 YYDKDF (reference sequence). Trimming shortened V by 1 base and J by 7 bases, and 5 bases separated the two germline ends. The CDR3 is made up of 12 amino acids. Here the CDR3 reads CATSRAANEQFF. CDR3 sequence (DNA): TGTGCCACCAGCAGAGCCGCTAATGAGCAGTTCTTC.

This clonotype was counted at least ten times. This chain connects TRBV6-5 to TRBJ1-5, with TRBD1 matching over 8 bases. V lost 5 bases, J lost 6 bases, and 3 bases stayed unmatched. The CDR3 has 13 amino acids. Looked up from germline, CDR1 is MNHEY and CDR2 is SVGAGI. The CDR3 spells CASSRTGSQPQHF. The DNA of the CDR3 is TGTGCCAGCAGTAGGACAGGGAGTCAGCCCCAGCATTTT.

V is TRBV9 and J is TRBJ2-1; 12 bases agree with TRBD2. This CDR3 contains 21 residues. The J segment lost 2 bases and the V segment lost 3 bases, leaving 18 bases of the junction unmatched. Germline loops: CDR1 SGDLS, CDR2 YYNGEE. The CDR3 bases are TGTGCCAGCAGCGCCCCCAGCCAGACTAGCGGGAGAATACAGGCCTACAATGAGCAGTTCTTC. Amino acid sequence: CASSAPSQTSGRIQAYNEQFF.